These T cell receptor beta chains were read from a single sample in a study of blood T cell repertoires in COVID-19. TCRdb keeps only in-frame clones here, not all; method: immunoSEQ multiplex PCR. The sample has fewer than 400,000 clones, approximately 87% seen once. Specimen: PBMCs or T cells enriched from blood (not recorded which). Source of these receptors: a woman between 50 and 59 years old who had recovered from COVID-19. The CDR3 runs from the conserved cysteine through the conserved F or W. D genes are given only for firm matches. Rows may omit the clone size; those that give it use once, few, many or a size class.

cdr3_length	d_call	clone_size	j_call	v_call	cdr3_aa	cdr3_nt
15	TRBD1	.	TRBJ1-1	TRBV3-1/TRBV3-2	CASSLQGARATEAFF	TGTGCCAGCAGCCTACAGGGGGCGAGGGCCACTGAAGCTTTCTTT
13	.	.	TRBJ1-2	TRBV5-6	CASSSDIVYGYTF	TGTGCCAGCAGCTCAGACATCGTCTATGGCTACACCTTC
16	TRBD1	.	TRBJ2-7	TRBV28	CASSSSARTGFSEQYF	TGTGCCAGCAGTTCATCCGCGAGGACAGGGTTTTCCGAGCAGTACTTC
14	.	.	TRBJ2-1	TRBV30	CAYYRGLSYNEQFF	TGTGCCTACTACCGGGGACTGTCCTACAATGAGCAGTTCTTC
13	.	.	TRBJ1-2	TRBV2	CASRSGRDYGYTF	TGTGCCAGCAGGAGTGGCAGGGACTATGGCTACACCTTC
17	TRBD1	.	TRBJ2-5	TRBV4-2	CASSQLPGQGPQETQYF	TGTGCCAGCAGCCAGTTACCGGGACAGGGGCCTCAAGAGACCCAGTACTTC
14	.	.	TRBJ1-3	TRBV9	CASSHRDSGNTIYF	TGTGCCAGCTCCCATCGCGACTCTGGAAACACCATATATTTT
17	TRBD1	.	TRBJ1-1	TRBV5-6	CASSYGTGGYGNTEAFF	TGTGCCAGCAGCTACGGGACAGGAGGGTATGGGAACACTGAAGCTTTCTTT
14	.	.	TRBJ1-5	TRBV28	CASRFTGRNQPQHF	TGTGCCAGCAGGTTTACAGGGAGAAATCAGCCCCAGCATTTT
14	.	.	TRBJ1-4	TRBV7-2	CASSLGGMREKLFF	TGTGCCAGCAGCCTCGGGGGGATGCGGGAAAAACTGTTTTTT
14	TRBD1	.	TRBJ1-2	TRBV6-5	CASTKTGGHYGYTF	TGTGCCAGCACCAAAACAGGGGGCCATTATGGCTACACCTTC
16	TRBD1	.	TRBJ1-2	TRBV24-1	CATSDLKGTATDGYTF	TGTGCCACCAGTGATTTGAAGGGGACAGCTACAGATGGCTACACCTTC
14	.	.	TRBJ1-1	TRBV9	CASSGSEGGTEAFF	TGTGCCAGCAGCGGAAGTGAGGGGGGGACTGAAGCTTTCTTT
17	TRBD2	.	TRBJ2-5	TRBV14	CASSQRRLAGSQETQYF	TGTGCCAGCAGCCAACGACGACTAGCGGGGAGCCAAGAGACCCAGTACTTC
13	TRBD1	.	TRBJ2-7	TRBV29-1	CSVYGTVPYEQYF	TGCAGCGTTTATGGGACAGTGCCCTACGAGCAGTACTTC
16	.	.	TRBJ1-5	TRBV6-1	CASSAPVTGGNQPQHF	TGTGCCAGCAGTGCCCCCGTGACAGGAGGCAATCAGCCCCAGCATTTT
13	.	.	TRBJ1-4	TRBV19	CASSPSSNEKLFF	TGTGCCAGTAGCCCCTCTTCTAATGAAAAACTGTTTTTT
14	.	.	TRBJ2-2	TRBV6-5	CASSRRGYTGELFF	TGTGCCAGCAGCCGCAGGGGCTACACCGGGGAGCTGTTTTTT
16	TRBD1	few	TRBJ1-4	TRBV5-8	CASSATGTATNEKLFF	TGTGCCAGCAGCGCAACCGGGACAGCAACTAATGAAAAACTGTTTTTT
14	TRBD1	.	TRBJ1-5	TRBV11-2	CASSLGTGVQPQHF	TGTGCCAGCAGCCTCGGGACAGGGGTTCAGCCCCAGCATTTT
13	TRBD1	few	TRBJ1-2	TRBV7-2	CASSWQGAGGYTF	TGTGCCAGCAGCTGGCAGGGGGCAGGGGGCTACACCTTC
15	.	.	TRBJ1-1	TRBV5-1	CASSLAAGIVTEAFF	TGCGCCAGCAGCTTGGCCGCAGGGATTGTGACTGAAGCTTTCTTT
15	.	.	TRBJ2-7	TRBV7-2	CASSFPPKSSYEQYF	TGTGCCAGCAGCTTTCCCCCCAAGAGCTCCTACGAGCAGTACTTC
11	.	.	TRBJ1-2	TRBV2	CASTGYEAYTF	TGTGCCAGCACTGGCTACGAGGCCTACACCTTC
15	TRBD2	.	TRBJ2-1	TRBV6-4	CASSDSSGGANEQFF	TGTGCCAGCAGTGACTCGAGCGGGGGGGCTAATGAGCAGTTCTTC
15	TRBD1	.	TRBJ1-1	TRBV6-5	CASSPWTGGSAEAFF	TGTGCCAGCAGTCCTTGGACAGGAGGTTCTGCTGAAGCTTTCTTT
15	TRBD1	.	TRBJ2-7	TRBV7-7	CASSPGTDSSYEQYF	TGTGCTAGCAGCCCCGGGACAGACAGCTCCTACGAGCAGTACTTC
12	.	.	TRBJ1-6	TRBV6-5	CASNRVRSPLHF	TGTGCCAGCAACAGGGTTAGATCACCCCTCCACTTT
13	.	.	TRBJ1-5	TRBV25-1	CASSGQINQPQHF	TGTGCCAGCAGTGGACAGATCAATCAGCCCCAGCATTTT
17	.	.	TRBJ1-1	TRBV30	CAWSVSLLPQKRTEAFF	TGTGCCTGGAGTGTATCCCTCCTCCCTCAAAAACGGACTGAAGCTTTCTTT
14	TRBD1	once	TRBJ1-1	TRBV27	CASSNPGTGTEAFF	TGTGCCAGCAGTAACCCCGGGACAGGGACTGAAGCTTTCTTT
17	TRBD1	.	TRBJ2-2	TRBV9	CASSVVAQGARTGELFF	TGTGCCAGCAGCGTAGTAGCTCAGGGGGCGAGGACCGGGGAGCTGTTTTTT
15	TRBD1	few	TRBJ1-1	TRBV3-1/TRBV3-2	CASSQWTGTGGEAFF	TGTGCCAGCAGCCAGTGGACAGGGACGGGCGGTGAAGCTTTCTTT
12	.	few	TRBJ1-2	TRBV12-3/TRBV12-4	CASSGEIYGYTF	TGTGCCAGCAGTGGGGAGATATATGGCTACACCTTC
15	TRBD1	.	TRBJ2-1	TRBV10-3	CAIGRTGTDYNEQFF	TGTGCCATCGGAAGGACCGGGACAGACTACAATGAGCAGTTCTTC
15	.	.	TRBJ1-5	TRBV5-8	CASSLRGSGNQPQHF	TGTGCCAGCAGCTTGAGGGGTTCGGGCAATCAGCCCCAGCATTTT
13	.	.	TRBJ1-6	TRBV2	CASSTGYNSPLHF	TGTGCCAGCAGCACGGGCTATAATTCACCCCTCCACTTT
12	.	.	TRBJ1-2	TRBV29-1	CSVNRGGNGYTF	TGCAGCGTCAACCGGGGGGGGAATGGCTACACCTTC
15	.	.	TRBJ1-1	TRBV4-2	CASSLWDLRNTEAFF	TGTGCCAGCAGCCTATGGGACTTGCGGAACACTGAAGCTTTCTTT
15	.	.	TRBJ2-1	TRBV24-1	CATFDDGSSYNEQFF	TGTGCCACCTTTGATGACGGGAGCTCCTACAATGAGCAGTTCTTC
12	.	.	TRBJ1-2	TRBV28	CASSLGASGYTF	TGTGCCAGCAGTTTGGGAGCGAGTGGCTACACCTTC
12	.	.	TRBJ1-5	TRBV30	CAWRRGSQPQHF	TGTGCCTGGCGCAGGGGAAGCCAGCCCCAGCATTTT
13	.	few	TRBJ1-2	TRBV7-8	CASSFTGLGGYTF	TGTGCCAGCAGCTTTACAGGCCTTGGGGGCTACACCTTC
16	.	.	TRBJ2-6	TRBV11-2	CASGLGRYSGANVLTF	TGTGCCAGCGGCTTGGGGCGGTACTCTGGGGCCAACGTCCTGACTTTC
15	.	.	TRBJ2-7	TRBV4-2	CASSREGGRTYEQYF	TGTGCCAGCAGCCGGGAGGGGGGGCGTACCTACGAGCAGTACTTC
16	TRBD1	.	TRBJ2-7	TRBV11-2	CASTRGGGTGGYEQYF	TGTGCCAGCACCAGGGGTGGAGGGACAGGGGGATACGAGCAGTACTTC
13	.	.	TRBJ1-5	TRBV6-2/TRBV6-3	CASSYYGNQPQHF	TGTGCCAGCAGTTACTACGGTAATCAGCCCCAGCATTTT